This T cell receptor (beta chain) was sequenced for a study of shared clonotypes between healthy human individuals. Study details: Each donor had three CD4 naive, three CD4 memory, two CD8 naive and one CD8 memory plate. Study-level points and caveats: Larger estimated richness was generally seen in naive subsets than in memory subsets. When naive CD4 clonotypes were compared across a handful of donors, around 5% were shared.

CDR1 LGHNT and CDR2 FRNRAP come from the germline V gene. The CDR3 is made up of 14 amino acids. J gave up 2 bases and V 4 bases, and 3 bases lay outside the gene matches. To note about this clone: Its antigen is undetermined.

This table comes from immunoSEQ multiplex PCR, and its TCRdb copy is limited to in-frame clones, with some not included. Here the sample spans some 2,400,000 clones, 90% to 97% being singletons. The source of this sequence is a man aged 18 to 29 in good health. Input material: naive CD4+ T cells sorted from blood. Subset described: CD45RA+ positively selected. The gene calls are TRBV12-5 and TRBJ2-7; 9 nucleotides line up with TRBD1. CDR3 sequence: CASGSWDRAYEQYF. Here the CDR3 DNA reads TGTGCTAGTGGTTCTTGGGACAGGGCCTACGAGCAGTACTTC.